This is a list of T cell receptor beta chains from one sample in a study of blood T cells in healthy people across ages. Via MiXCR, TCRdb re-called the 5' RACE reads, giving one row per CDR3 protein. The sample shows about 640,000 distinct CDR3 sequences, roughly 53% of them seen only once. Sequencing input: blood. Receptor source: a man aged 60-69 years in good health. The CDR3 runs from the conserved cysteine through the conserved F or W. D genes are given only for firm matches. Expanded clones get a size class; other rows say once, few or many, or leave the size out.

>TRBJ1-4|TRBD1|TRBV20-1|NA
CSAPGQVATNEKLFF
TGCAGTGCTCCCGGACAGGTCGCAACTAATGAAAAACTGTTTTTT
>TRBJ1-2|TRBD1|TRBV6-1|NA
CASKEDRGPGYGYTF
TGTGCCAGCAAGGAGGACAGGGGCCCTGGCTATGGCTACACCTTC
>TRBJ2-1|NA|TRBV10-1|NA
CASSDSGGLDEQFF
TGCGCCAGCAGTGATTCGGGGGGCCTCGATGAGCAGTTCTTC
>TRBJ1-2|NA|TRBV7-2|NA
CASSSRFPQRGYTF
TGTGCCAGCAGCTCCCGCTTTCCCCAGAGGGGCTACACCTTC
>TRBJ1-5|NA|TRBV7-9|NA
CASSLAGQINQPQHF
TGTGCCAGCAGCTTAGCGGGGCAGATCAATCAGCCCCAGCATTTT
>TRBJ2-6|NA|TRBV5-1|many
CASSLRGPGANVLTF
TGCGCCAGCAGCTTGCGAGGGCCTGGGGCCAACGTCCTGACTTTC
>TRBJ2-3|TRBD2|TRBV28|NA
CASSFGAGLTTDTQYF
TGTGCCAGCAGTTTCGGAGCGGGGCTTACCACAGATACGCAGTATTTT
>TRBJ1-4|NA|TRBV10-3|NA
CAISELGGAGEKLFF
TGTGCCATCAGTGAGTTGGGGGGCGCCGGTGAAAAACTGTTTTTT
>TRBJ2-5|TRBD1|TRBV29-1|few
CSVAGQAAETQYF
TGCAGCGTTGCAGGACAGGCCGCAGAGACCCAGTACTTC
>TRBJ2-5|NA|TRBV6-1|NA
CASSDGRGAEETQYF
TGTGCCAGCAGTGACGGTCGAGGGGCCGAAGAGACCCAGTACTTC
>TRBJ2-5|TRBD1|TRBV9|few
CASSAGTGNLQETQYF
TGTGCCAGCAGCGCCGGGACAGGGAATCTCCAAGAGACCCAGTACTTC
>TRBJ1-1|NA|TRBV29-1|many
CSASEGNTEAFF
TGCAGCGCCTCCGAGGGGAACACTGAAGCTTTCTTT
>TRBJ1-2|NA|TRBV29-1|NA
CSVNRDILSDYTF
TGCAGCGTCAACCGGGACATTCTCTCTGACTACACCTTC
>TRBJ1-2|TRBD1|TRBV5-1|NA
CASSTWTGGRGGYTF
TGCGCCAGCAGCACTTGGACAGGGGGGCGCGGAGGCTACACCTTC
>TRBJ1-4|TRBD1|TRBV5-1|NA
CASSLGQGANEKLFF
TGCGCCAGCAGCTTGGGGCAGGGGGCTAATGAAAAACTGTTTTTT
>TRBJ1-5|TRBD1|TRBV2|NA
CASSGQGPREPQHF
TGTGCCAGCAGTGGACAGGGGCCTAGGGAGCCCCAGCATTTT
>TRBJ2-7|NA|TRBV3-1|once
CASSLRAADYEQYF
TGTGCCAGCAGCCTCCGGGCAGCAGACTACGAGCAGTACTTC
>TRBJ2-5|TRBD2|TRBV20-1|NA
CSARDAGGVYNEQYF
TGCAGTGCTAGAGATGCGGGGGGCGTTTACAATGAGCAGTACTTC
>TRBJ1-1|NA|TRBV29-1|NA
CSVRRTLNTEAFF
TGCAGCGTGAGGCGGACATTGAACACTGAAGCTTTCTTT
>TRBJ2-3|NA|TRBV28|few
CASSALGGGTDTQYF
TGTGCCAGCAGTGCCCTTGGCGGGGGCACAGATACGCAGTATTTT
>TRBJ2-3|TRBD2|TRBV7-6|NA
CASSLRSGGAPDTQYF
TGTGCCAGCAGCTTAAGGAGCGGGGGGGCCCCAGATACGCAGTATTTT
>TRBJ2-7|TRBD2|TRBV10-3|NA
CASRPGLNNEQYF
TGTGCCAGCCGACCGGGACTAAACAACGAGCAGTACTTC
>TRBJ1-3|NA|TRBV4-1|once
CASSQGYSSVNTIYF
TGCGCCAGCAGCCAAGGTTACTCATCGGTAAACACCATATATTTT
>TRBJ2-1|NA|TRBV9|NA
CASSVAGHLTTNEQFF
TGTGCCAGCAGCGTAGCGGGACACCTAACTACCAATGAGCAGTTCTTC